The clone carrying this TCR beta chain was detected ten times or more. Antigen: not known. V gave up 5 bases and J gave up 2 bases; unmatched junction bases: 1. The CDR3 is 13 amino acids. Germline loops: CDR1 SGHTA, CDR2 FQGTGA. This sample is drawn from a study of T-cell memory formation after mild COVID-19. Across the whole study: Clusters of TCRs were largely donor specific. The study's findings and limits: Chiefly within CM and EM were the contracting CD4+ clones; CD8+ ones were within EMRA.

TCRdb re-derived calls from the 5' RACE reads in MiXCR, one entry per CDR3 protein. This sample has 560,000 or so distinct CDR3 sequences, with 17% found just once. The sequence derives from an adult woman who had mild COVID-19 (a few samples of this study predate the infection). Cell type and time point are not known. Sequencing used PBMCs or a T cell subset sorted from them (not recorded which). V is TRBV7-3 and J is TRBJ1-2; 8 positions match TRBD1. The CDR3 DNA sequence: TGTGCCAGCAGCCGGGACAGGAACTATGGCTACACCTTC. This translates into CASSRDRNYGYTF.